These 32 T cell receptor beta chains originate from one sample sequenced in a study of neoadjuvant nivolumab and ipilimumab in lung cancer. Here immunoSEQ multiplex PCR was the method, and the copy in TCRdb shows in-frame clones only, minus some. This table holds more than 20,000 clones, 82% found once. Sequencing used tumor tissue, obtained after neoadjuvant nivolumab, alone or with ipilimumab, at or shortly before surgery. The receptor set was obtained from an adult with non-small cell lung cancer.

The chain is built from TRBV7-3 and TRBJ2-1; the D gene is possibly TRBD1 (5 bases). Germline lookup yields CDR1 SGHTA and CDR2 FQGTGA. The CDR3 is 15 amino acids. Trimming took 3 bases from V and 7 from J, leaving 16 bases between them. The CDR3 region has the DNA TGTGCCAGCAGCTTTTGGGCAGGGATGGGAAATGAGCAGTTCTTC. Translated: CASSFWAGMGNEQFF.

This clone showed up just a few times. CDR3 nucleotides: TGCGCCAGCAGCTTGGGACTAGCGGGAGGGCATGGAAACATTCAGTACTTC. Its translation is CASSLGLAGGHGNIQYF. The chain couples TRBV5-1 to TRBJ2-4, with 14 positions matching TRBD2. The CDR3 loop spans 17 amino acids. Trimming at V came to 0 bases and at J to 6 bases, leaving 5 bases not matched to a gene. Germline assignment: CDR1 SGHRS and CDR2 YFSETQ.

This CDR3 reads CASMTSGSTGELFF. CDR3 in DNA: TGCGCCAGCATGACTAGCGGTTCCACCGGGGAGCTGTTTTTT. The rearrangement uses TRBV10-2 and TRBJ2-2, with 9 bases identical to TRBD2. The CDR3 consists of 14 residues. Germline-derived CDR1 and CDR2 are WSHSY and SAAADI. V lost 7 bases and J lost 4; bases outside the gene matches: 4.

The chain is built from TRBV6-5 and TRBJ1-1; D possibly corresponds to TRBD1 (6 bases). Germline V lookup: CDR1 MNHEY, CDR2 SVGAGI. CDR3 size: 11 residues. The V end lost 6 bases, the J end lost 10 bases, and 12 bases lay between the germline ends. CDR3 in DNA: TGTGCCAGCAGCGTCGGGACAAGAGCTTTCTTT. Translated, it gives CASSVGTRAFF.

V usage is TRBV4-2 and J usage is TRBJ2-7; TRBD2 agrees at 9 bases. Unmatched junction bases numbered 4, after V lost 4 bases and J lost 0 bases. The germline gives CDR1 LGHNA, CDR2 YNFKEQ. The CDR3 extends over 15 amino acids. In DNA form, the CDR3 reads TGTGCCAGCAGCCTAGGTAGCGGGGGCTCCTACGAGCAGTACTTC. Its protein is CASSLGSGGSYEQYF.

The rearrangement uses TRBV5-4 and TRBJ2-5; D is undetermined. Trimming pared 2 bases from V and 3 bases from J, leaving 11 bases between. Germline V gene lookup returns CDR1 SGHNT and CDR2 YYREEE (reference sequence). The CDR3 runs 14 residues. The CDR3 sequence is CASSLDLAEETQYF. The CDR3 coding sequence is TGTGCCAGCAGCTTAGACTTGGCGGAAGAGACCCAGTACTTC. Supplemented by reference TRBV5-4 and TRBJ2-5, the full variable domain reads ETGVTQSPTHLIKTRGQQVTLRCSSQSGHNTVSWYQQALGQGPQFIFQYYREEENGRGNFPPRFSGLQFPNYSSELNVNALELDDSALYLCASSLDLAEETQYFGPGTRLLVL.

This clone was counted a few times. The chain has TRBV11-3 and TRBJ2-1, with 10 bases fitting TRBD2. The CDR3 runs to 16 residues. The germline V gene encodes CDR1 SGHNT and CDR2 YENEEA. With 5 bases clipped from V and 3 bases from J, the junction kept 7 bases outside the gene matches. The CDR3 region is CASSLRTSGIYNEQFF. In DNA, the CDR3 is TGTGCCAGCAGCCTTCGGACTAGCGGCATCTACAATGAGCAGTTCTTC.

The gene calls are TRBV19 and TRBJ1-2; D unresolved. The V end was cut by 5 bases, the J end by 4 bases, with 20 bases between. Germline V gene data show CDR1 as LNHDA and CDR2 as SQIVND (reference sequence). This CDR3 spans 16 amino acids. The CDR3 nucleotides read TGTGCCAGTAGTTCCCCGAGGGAGAATGGTCTCTATGGCTACACCTTC. Its protein is CASSSPRENGLYGYTF. Full variable domain (outside the CDR3, taken from reference TRBV19 and TRBJ1-2): DGGITQSPKYLFRKEGQNVTLSCEQNLNHDAMYWYRQDPGQGLRLIYYSQIVNDFQKGDIAEGYSVSREKKESFPLTVTSAQKNPTAFYLCASSSPRENGLYGYTFGSGTRLTVV.

The chain links TRBV5-1 to TRBJ2-3, with 7 bases identical to TRBD2. There are 14 residues in the CDR3. Trimming at V came to 2 bases and at J to 6 bases, leaving 6 bases not matched to a gene. Germline CDR1 reads SGHRS; CDR2 reads YFSETQ. The CDR3 bases are TGCGCCAGCAGCTTCGGGGGGAATAGTGATACGCAGTATTTT. Encoded protein: CASSFGGNSDTQYF.

V is TRBV29-1 and J is TRBJ1-1; tentatively, D is TRBD1 (5 bases). This CDR3 has 13 amino acids. Germline V gene lookup returns CDR1 SQVTM and CDR2 ANQGSEA. Trimming pared 4 bases from V and 7 bases from J, leaving 16 bases between. The CDR3 sequence is CSVAIKTDREAFF. The CDR3 DNA sequence: TGCAGCGTTGCGATTAAGACAGATCGTGAAGCTTTCTTT.

The chain is built from TRBV5-4 and TRBJ2-2; D is perhaps TRBD1 or TRBD2 (6 bases each). The germline gives CDR1 SGHNT, CDR2 YYREEE (reference sequence). Trimming took 0 bases from V and 2 from J, leaving 23 bases between them. The CDR3 is 20 residues long. The CDR3 loop is CASSLEGVVRGRSNTGELFF. The CDR3 coding sequence is TGTGCCAGCAGCTTGGAGGGGGTAGTCCGGGGGCGAAGTAACACCGGGGAGCTGTTTTTT.

This clone was observed a few times. The V and J genes are TRBV5-1 and TRBJ1-1, with no clear D. The V and J ends lost 0 bases and 4 bases respectively, with 4 bases between them. The CDR3 is 12 amino acids. Looked up from germline, CDR1 is SGHRS and CDR2 is YFSETQ. CDR3 protein: CASSLDGTEAFF. CDR3 in DNA: TGCGCCAGCAGCTTGGATGGCACTGAAGCTTTCTTT.

This clone was found once. The chain carries TRBV7-9 and TRBJ2-7; 7 bases agree with TRBD1. The CDR3 contains 12 residues. With 6 bases clipped from V and 5 bases from J, the junction kept 4 bases outside the gene matches. The germline V gene encodes CDR1 SEHNR and CDR2 FQNEAQ (reference sequence). CDR3 coding DNA: TGTGCCAGCAGTTGGACAGGCGACGAGCAGTACTTC. This encodes CASSWTGDEQYF.

This clone was observed a handful of times. J is TRBJ2-7 and V is TRBV7-2; 8 nucleotides line up with TRBD2. The ends lost 6 bases at V and 2 bases at J; junction bases unmatched: 6. The CDR3 covers 14 residues. Germline-derived CDR1 and CDR2 are SGHTA and FQGNSA. The CDR3 protein is CASSSAGVPYEQYF. CDR3 coding DNA: TGTGCCAGCAGTTCAGCGGGAGTCCCCTACGAGCAGTACTTC. The whole variable domain, remainder taken from reference TRBV7-2 and TRBJ2-7, is GAGVSQSPSNKVTEKGKDVELRCDPISGHTALYWYRQSLGQGLEFLIYFQGNSAPDKSGLPSDRFSAERTGGSVSTLTIQRTQQEDSAVYLCASSSAGVPYEQYFGPGTRLTVT.

The rearrangement joins TRBV2 to TRBJ1-2; TRBD1 might be the D (5 bases). V was cut by 7 bases and J by 3 bases, with 9 bases left in between. The V gene's germline CDR1 is SNHLY and CDR2 FYNNEI. The CDR3 length is 12 residues. The CDR3, as DNA: TGTGCCAGCATAATCAGGGACTATGGCTACACCTTC. This encodes CASIIRDYGYTF.

V is TRBV29-1 and J is TRBJ2-1; possibly TRBD1 for D (6 bases). CDR1 and CDR2 (germline): SQVTM, ANQGSEA. The CDR3 extends over 16 amino acids. V lost 4 bases and J 9 bases, leaving 25 bases between the germline ends. CDR3 DNA sequence: TGCAGCGTTGTAGGGGGTCAGGGGATTGTGACAGGTGAGCAGTTCTTC. Translated: CSVVGGQGIVTGEQFF.

This rearrangement joins TRBV7-2 to TRBJ1-1; weak D call: TRBD1 (5 bases). Trimming pared 4 bases from V and 1 base from J, leaving 13 bases between. This CDR3 has 15 residues. CDR1 and CDR2 (germline): SGHTA, FQGNSA. CDR3 protein: CASSYPGGGNTEAFF. DNA of the CDR3: TGTGCCAGCAGCTATCCCGGCGGGGGGAACACTGAAGCTTTCTTT.

This chain uses TRBV6-6 with TRBJ2-7, with 8 bases matching TRBD2. This CDR3 has 11 amino acids. The V gene end was trimmed by 6 bases and the J gene end by 11 bases; junction bases not matched to a gene: 6. Germline V lookup: CDR1 MNHNY, CDR2 SVGAGI (reference sequence). The CDR3 here is CASRDSGKEYF. CDR3 coding DNA: TGTGCCAGCAGGGATAGCGGGAAGGAGTACTTC.

The count of this clone is one. This chain uses TRBV11-1 with TRBJ2-7; 10 bases are a match to TRBD1. Trimming removed 5 bases from V and 7 bases from J; junction bases left unmatched: 17. The CDR3 covers 17 residues. Germline CDR1 SGHAT, CDR2 FQDESV (reference sequence). The chain's CDR3 is CASSTPTRDRGIPEQYF. Here the CDR3 DNA reads TGTGCCAGCAGCACCCCAACACGGGACAGGGGAATTCCTGAGCAGTACTTC.

This sequence joins TRBV25-1 and TRBJ2-7; D remains ambiguous. V lost 3 bases to trimming and J lost 2 bases, with 2 bases between them. The CDR3 is made up of 11 amino acids. The V gene's germline CDR1 is MGHDK and CDR2 SYGVNS. The CDR3 nucleotides read TGTGCCAGCAGTGACGCCTACGAGCAGTACTTC. Encoded protein: CASSDAYEQYF.

The gene calls are TRBV18 and TRBJ2-3, with a possible D match to TRBD2 (5 bases). This CDR3 region has 14 residues. V shed 2 bases and J shed 2 bases, with 8 bases lying between them. Per the germline V gene, CDR1 is KGHSH and CDR2 is LQKENI. The CDR3 DNA follows: TGTGCCAGCTCACCAGGGCTAGCCACAGATACGCAGTATTTT. This translates into CASSPGLATDTQYF. The full variable domain, its missing parts supplied by reference TRBV18 and TRBJ2-3, is NAGVMQNPRHLVRRRGQEARLRCSPMKGHSHVYWYRQLPEEGLKFMVYLQKENIIDESGMPKERFSAEFPKEGPSILRIQQVVRGDSAAYFCASSPGLATDTQYFGPGTRLTVL.

As concerns this clone: This same CDR3 is encoded by further DNA sequences in the sample. The gene calls are TRBV18 and TRBJ2-7; D may correspond to TRBD1 or TRBD2 (5 bases each). The CDR3 runs to 13 residues. Germline CDR1 reads KGHSH; CDR2 reads LQKENI. V was cut by 2 bases and J by 3 bases, with 8 bases left in between. In DNA, the CDR3 is TGTGCCAGCTCACCAGGGGGAGACTACGAGCAGTACTTC. This encodes CASSPGGDYEQYF.

V and J are TRBV2 and TRBJ1-4, with a weak D call TRBD1 (5 bases). Per germline, CDR1 SNHLY and CDR2 FYNNEI. The CDR3 is 16 amino acids. V was clipped by 0 bases and J by 7 bases, with 15 bases between them. The CDR3 region has the DNA TGTGCCAGCAGTGAAGCTCTTGATCGGGGCCGTGAAAAACTGTTTTTT. Protein: CASSEALDRGREKLFF.

This rearrangement joins TRBV29-1 to TRBJ2-5; a possible D gene is TRBD2 (6 bases). Trimming removed 6 bases from V and 7 bases from J, with 18 bases in between. The CDR3 totals 13 residues. Looked up from germline, CDR1 is SQVTM and CDR2 is ANQGSEA. The CDR3 sequence: CSVRDPQLGTQYF. The CDR3 DNA sequence: TGCAGCGTGCGGGATCCTCAACTCGGGACCCAGTACTTC.

This clone was found once. The chain has TRBV7-7 and TRBJ2-7, with 9 nucleotides matching TRBD2. The J segment lost 4 bases and the V segment lost 3 bases, leaving 7 bases of the junction unmatched. This CDR3 comprises 15 residues. Germline V gene lookup returns CDR1 SSHAT and CDR2 FNYEAQ (reference sequence). The CDR3 here is CASSFRSGRTYEQYF. DNA of the CDR3: TGTGCCAGCAGCTTTAGGAGCGGGAGGACGTACGAGCAGTACTTC.

In nucleotides, the CDR3 is TGTGCCAGCTCACCAAAGACCCAGAACACTGAAGCTTTCTTT. Translated: CASSPKTQNTEAFF. The chain couples TRBV18 to TRBJ1-1; D not resolved. The CDR3 runs 14 residues. CDR1 KGHSH and CDR2 LQKENI come from the germline V gene. V was pared by 2 bases and J by 1 base, with 8 bases between.

This chain connects TRBV5-1 to TRBJ2-5; tentative D call: TRBD1 (5 bases). V lost 0 bases to trimming and J lost 1 base, with 10 bases between them. This CDR3 has 15 amino acids. Germline V gene lookup returns CDR1 SGHRS and CDR2 YFSETQ. The CDR3 bases are TGCGCCAGCAGCTTGGAAGGGGCCAGCCAAGAGACCCAGTACTTC. It encodes CASSLEGASQETQYF.

In this sample, this clone turned up a few times. The chain has TRBV30 and TRBJ2-7; 13 nucleotides match TRBD2. V dropped 2 bases and J dropped 2; count of bases not matched to a gene: 12. CDR1 GTSNPN and CDR2 SVGIG come from the germline V gene (reference sequence). This CDR3 is built from 18 residues. CDR3 protein: CAWSPVGLAGLHPYEQYF. In DNA, the CDR3 is TGTGCCTGGAGTCCTGTGGGACTAGCGGGACTACATCCCTACGAGCAGTACTTC.

The chain has TRBV4-1 and TRBJ1-2; tentative D call: TRBD1 (6 bases). Trimming took 0 bases from V and 0 from J, leaving 11 bases between them. This CDR3 has 16 residues. Looked up from germline, CDR1 is MGHRA and CDR2 is YSYEKL. This CDR3 is CASSQDWTASNYGYTF. The CDR3 bases are TGCGCCAGCAGCCAAGACTGGACAGCCTCTAACTATGGCTACACCTTC.

This chain uses TRBV11-1 with TRBJ2-3; 12 bases are shared with TRBD2. The CDR3 consists of 18 residues. Germline CDR1 is SGHAT and CDR2 is FQDESV (reference sequence). V lost 1 base and J lost 0; bases outside the gene matches: 5. This CDR3 is CASSLGRGTSGSTDTQYF. CDR3 coding DNA: TGTGCCAGCAGCTTAGGCCGTGGGACTAGCGGGAGCACAGATACGCAGTATTTT.

The V and J genes are TRBV5-1 and TRBJ2-2, with 8 bases that match TRBD1. Germline CDR1 reads SGHRS; CDR2 reads YFSETQ. This CDR3 comprises 16 residues. The J segment lost 1 base and the V segment lost 3 bases, leaving 5 bases of the junction unmatched. CDR3 bases: TGCGCCAGCAGCTACCCCGGGACAGGGAACACCGGGGAGCTGTTTTTT. Translation gives CASSYPGTGNTGELFF.

The V gene is TRBV6-1, the J gene TRBJ1-5; no clear D gene. This CDR3 has 16 amino acids. Germline V gives CDR1 MNHNS, CDR2 SASEGT. Trimming left V 2 bases short and J 2 bases short, with 13 bases between. The CDR3 DNA is TGTGCCAGCAGTGAAAGGTCAGGAGTGGGCAATCAGCCCCAGCATTTT. It yields the protein CASSERSGVGNQPQHF.